This T cell receptor (beta chain) was found in a study of neurological immune-mediated disorders. Study-level points and caveats: HTLV-1-associated myelopathy had the most TCR clonal expansion, whereas multiple sclerosis had the least (lower than in healthy controls).

The sample's time point: technical triplicate 3. This clonotype was observed many times. Its antigen is undetermined. From the 5' RACE reads, TCRdb called clonotypes with MiXCR, one entry per CDR3 protein. The sample carries under 45,000 distinct CDR3 sequences, around a fifth recorded once. Sample: PBMCs. The receptor was isolated from a man in his 60s with HTLV-1-associated myelopathy (HAM/TSP).

CDR3 in DNA: TGTGCCATCAGTCACCCCCGGGACAGTCGTAGCTCCTATAATTCACCCCTCCACTTT. It translates to CAISHPRDSRSSYNSPLHF. The chain links TRBV10-3 to TRBJ1-6, with 7 bases aligning to TRBD1. The V gene's germline CDR1 is ENHRY and CDR2 SYGVKD. After removal of 5 bases from V and 0 bases from J, the junction contained 13 bases not matched to a gene. The CDR3 consists of 19 residues.